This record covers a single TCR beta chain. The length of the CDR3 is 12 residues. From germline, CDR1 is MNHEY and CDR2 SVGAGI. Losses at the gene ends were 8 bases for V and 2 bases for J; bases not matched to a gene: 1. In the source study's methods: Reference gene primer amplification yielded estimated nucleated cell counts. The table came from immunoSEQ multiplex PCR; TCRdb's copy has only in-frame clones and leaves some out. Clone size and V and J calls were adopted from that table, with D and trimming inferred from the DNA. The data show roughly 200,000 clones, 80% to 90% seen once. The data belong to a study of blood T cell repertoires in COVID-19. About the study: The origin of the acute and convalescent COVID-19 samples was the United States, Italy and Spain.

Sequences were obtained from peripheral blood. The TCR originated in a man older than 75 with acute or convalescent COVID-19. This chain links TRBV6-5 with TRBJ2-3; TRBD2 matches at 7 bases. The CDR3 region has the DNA TGTGCCAGCGGGACTAACACAGATACGCAGTATTTT. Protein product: CASGTNTDTQYF.